This record concerns one T cell receptor (beta chain) sequence. No antigen is known for it. The germline V and J ends were trimmed by 9 bases and 5 bases, with 12 bases remaining between them. There are 12 residues in the CDR3. Germline V gene data show CDR1 as SNHLY and CDR2 as FYNNEI. The sample is drawn from a study of T cell repertoires in ileal Crohn's disease. Some clones are missing from TCRdb's copy, which holds only in-frame ones; the method was immunoSEQ multiplex PCR. The data hold approximately 11,000 clones, with about 70% observed a single time. Points from the study as a whole: Endoscopic recurrence occurred in every patient whose clonality exceeded 26.8%. Compared with CD4 T cells, sorted CD8 cells carried more expanded clones.

The clonotype comes from an adult with Crohn's disease. The chain carries TRBV2 and TRBJ2-3; D may be TRBD1 (5 bases). The material sequenced was ileal tissue. The CDR3 nucleotides are TGTGCCAGTTTTCAGGGCCTAGATACGCAGTATTTT. Its translation: CASFQGLDTQYF. Complete variable domain (other parts from reference TRBV2 and TRBJ2-3): EPEVTQTPSHQVTQMGQEVILRCVPISNHLYFYWYRQILGQKVEFLVSFYNNEISEKSEIFDDQFSVERPDGSNFTLKIRSTKLEDSAMYFCASFQGLDTQYFGPGTRLTVL.